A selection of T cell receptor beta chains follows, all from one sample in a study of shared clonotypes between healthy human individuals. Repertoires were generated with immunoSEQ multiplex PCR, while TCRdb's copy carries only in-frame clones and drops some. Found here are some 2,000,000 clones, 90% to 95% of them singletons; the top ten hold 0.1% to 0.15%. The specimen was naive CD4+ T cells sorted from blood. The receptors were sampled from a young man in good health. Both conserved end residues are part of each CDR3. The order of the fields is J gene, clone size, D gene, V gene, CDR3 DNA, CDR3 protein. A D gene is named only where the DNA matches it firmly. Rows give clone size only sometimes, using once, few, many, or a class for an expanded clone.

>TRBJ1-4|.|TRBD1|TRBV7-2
TGTGCCAGCAGCTTCGGGACAGGGGGCCCGTCTAATGAAAAACTGTTTTTT
CASSFGTGGPSNEKLFF
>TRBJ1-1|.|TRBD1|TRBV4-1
TGCGCCAGCAGCCCTTGGGACAGAGACAACACTGAAGCTTTCTTT
CASSPWDRDNTEAFF
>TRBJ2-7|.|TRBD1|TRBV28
TGTGCCAGCAGTTTCAGTGACAGGGGCCCCTCCTACGAGCAGTACTTC
CASSFSDRGPSYEQYF
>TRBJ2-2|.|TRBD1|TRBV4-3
TGCGCCAGCAGCCTCGGGACAGCCCAAACCGGGGAGCTGTTTTTT
CASSLGTAQTGELFF
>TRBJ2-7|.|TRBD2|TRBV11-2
TGTGCCAGCAGCTTGCCGGGAGGGGGTGCGTACGAGCAGTACTTC
CASSLPGGGAYEQYF
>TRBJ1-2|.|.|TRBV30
TGTGCCTGGAGTGTAGAGGGAAAGGCTGGCTACACCTTC
CAWSVEGKAGYTF
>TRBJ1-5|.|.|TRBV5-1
TGCGCCAGCAGCTTCGGCAGCCCCAATCAGCCCCAGCATTTT
CASSFGSPNQPQHF
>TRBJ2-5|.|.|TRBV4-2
TGTGCCAACAGCGGCTGGGAACAAGAGACCCAGTACTTC
CANSGWEQETQYF
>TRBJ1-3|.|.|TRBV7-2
TGTGCCAGCAGCTCGGGACCGAACTCTGGAAACACCATATATTTT
CASSSGPNSGNTIYF
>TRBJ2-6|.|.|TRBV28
TGTGCCAGCAGTTTTGAACACCCCCTCAGGCCTGGGGCCAACGTCCTGACTTTC
CASSFEHPLRPGANVLTF
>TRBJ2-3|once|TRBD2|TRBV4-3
TGCGCCAGCAGCCACGTGGGGACTAGCGGGAGTGGCACAGATACGCAGTATTTT
CASSHVGTSGSGTDTQYF
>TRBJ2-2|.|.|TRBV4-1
TGCGCCAGCAGCCAGAGAGCGAGGGAGTTAAACACCGGGGAGCTGTTTTTT
CASSQRARELNTGELFF
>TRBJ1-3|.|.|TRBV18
TGTGCCAGCTCATTGGATGCCGGAAACACCATATATTTT
CASSLDAGNTIYF
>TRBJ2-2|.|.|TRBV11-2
TGTGCCAGCAGCTCCGGGACTGCGAACACCGGGGAGCTGTTTTTT
CASSSGTANTGELFF
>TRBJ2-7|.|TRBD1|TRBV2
TGTGCCAGCAGGATTTCCGGGACAGGGTTGTACGAGCAGTACTTC
CASRISGTGLYEQYF
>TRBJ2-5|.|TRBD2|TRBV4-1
TGCGCCAGCAGCCAACTTGGACTAGCTTCCGAGACCCAGTACTTC
CASSQLGLASETQYF
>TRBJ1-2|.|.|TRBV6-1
TGTGCCAGCAATTTCGACAGGATAGGTGGCTACACCTTC
CASNFDRIGGYTF
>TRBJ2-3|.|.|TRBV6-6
TGTGCCAGCAGTTACTCCCGCTTGGGAGATACGCAGTATTTT
CASSYSRLGDTQYF
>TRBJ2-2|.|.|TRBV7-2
TGTGCCAGCAGCTTAGCCCCCGGGCCGGACACCGGGGAGCTGTTTTTT
CASSLAPGPDTGELFF
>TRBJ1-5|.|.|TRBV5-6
TGTGCCAGCAGCTTCGGAGATAATCAGCCCCAGCATTTT
CASSFGDNQPQHF
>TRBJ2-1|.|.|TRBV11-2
TGTGCCAGCAGCCTACAGACCGGATTCTACAATGAGCAGTTCTTC
CASSLQTGFYNEQFF
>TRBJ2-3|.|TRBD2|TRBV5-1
TGCGCCAGCAGCTTGCCCCTCCTAGCGGGGGTCACAGATACGCAGTATTTT
CASSLPLLAGVTDTQYF
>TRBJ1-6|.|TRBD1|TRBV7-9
TGTGCCAGCAGCACCGACAGGGCAAATTCACCCCTCCACTTT
CASSTDRANSPLHF
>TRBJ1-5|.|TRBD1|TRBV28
TGTGCCAGCAGTTTAGGAGGACAGGGGTGGCAGCCCCAGCATTTT
CASSLGGQGWQPQHF
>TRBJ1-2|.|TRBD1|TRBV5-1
TGCGCCAGCAGAATGACAGGGGATAACTATGGCTACACCTTC
CASRMTGDNYGYTF
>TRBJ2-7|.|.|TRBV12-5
TGTGCTAGTGGTTTGAGGGGGTCGGTCACCTACGAGCAGTACTTC
CASGLRGSVTYEQYF
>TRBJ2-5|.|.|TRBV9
TGTGCCAGCAGCGTAGCGGGAAGGGCCCAAGAGACCCAGTACTTC
CASSVAGRAQETQYF
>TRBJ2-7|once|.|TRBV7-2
TGTGCCAGCAGCCAACACGGGGGTCCCTACGAGCAGTACTTC
CASSQHGGPYEQYF